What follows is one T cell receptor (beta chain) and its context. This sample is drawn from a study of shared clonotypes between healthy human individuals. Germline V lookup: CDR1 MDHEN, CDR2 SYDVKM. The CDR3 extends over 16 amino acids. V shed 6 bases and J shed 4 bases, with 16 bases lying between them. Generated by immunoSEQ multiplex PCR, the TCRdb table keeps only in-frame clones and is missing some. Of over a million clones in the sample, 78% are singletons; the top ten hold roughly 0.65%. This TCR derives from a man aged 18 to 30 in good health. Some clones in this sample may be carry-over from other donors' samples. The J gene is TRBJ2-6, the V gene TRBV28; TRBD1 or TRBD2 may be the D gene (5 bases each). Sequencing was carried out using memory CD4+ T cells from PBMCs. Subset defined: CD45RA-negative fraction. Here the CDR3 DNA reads TGTGCCAGCAGCTACCTCGACGGGACCGGGGCCAACGTCCTGACTTTC. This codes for CASSYLDGTGANVLTF.